This TCR beta chain came from a study of T-cell reconstitution after alpha-beta-depleted transplantation in children. This clonotype is medium-sized within its sample. Its matching antigen is unknown. Notes on the study in general: After transplant, high TCRbeta diversity at day 60 in some patients arose from surviving recipient T cells and thymic progenitors. Once a year had passed after transplant, T-cell counts and diversity came mostly from newly produced T cells. Expanded graft clones numbering several hundred reportedly gave rise to alpha-beta T cells about two months after transplant.

Germline-derived CDR1 and CDR2 are DFQATT and SNEGSKA (reference sequence). V gave up 3 bases and J gave up 6 bases; unmatched junction bases: 7. This CDR3 is 14 amino acids long. Library preparation (for TCRbeta) was performed with unique molecular identifiers. TCRdb called the PCR reads again in MiXCR, with one record for every CDR3 protein. The data show approximately 79,000 distinct CDR3 sequences, approximately 18% seen once. The source material was PBMCs, mostly from graft donor cells, sampled 360 days after TCRalphabeta/CD19-depleted stem cell transplant. The chain employs TRBV20-1 and TRBJ2-3, with 9 bases fitting TRBD2. This clonotype was sampled from a male patient aged 2-9 years who had a stem cell transplant for acute lymphoblastic leukemia, so the T cells may come from the graft donor. The CDR3 loop reads CSASRREGRDTQYF. The CDR3 DNA reads as TGCAGTGCTAGTAGGCGGGAGGGCCGCGATACGCAGTATTTT.